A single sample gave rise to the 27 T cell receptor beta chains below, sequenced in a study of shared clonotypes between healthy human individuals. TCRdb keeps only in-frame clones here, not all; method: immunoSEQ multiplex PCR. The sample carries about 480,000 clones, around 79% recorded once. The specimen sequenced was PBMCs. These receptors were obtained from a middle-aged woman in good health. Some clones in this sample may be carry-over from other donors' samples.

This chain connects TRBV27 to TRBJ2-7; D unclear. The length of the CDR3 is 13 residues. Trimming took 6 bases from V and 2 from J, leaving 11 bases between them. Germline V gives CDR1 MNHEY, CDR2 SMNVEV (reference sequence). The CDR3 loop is CASRDGPAYEQYF. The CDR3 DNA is TGTGCCAGCAGGGACGGACCAGCCTACGAGCAGTACTTC.

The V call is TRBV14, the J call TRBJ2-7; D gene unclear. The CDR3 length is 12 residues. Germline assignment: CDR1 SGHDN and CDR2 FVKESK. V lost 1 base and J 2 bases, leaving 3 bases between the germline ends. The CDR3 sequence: CASSQGTYEQYF. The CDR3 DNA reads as TGTGCCAGCAGCCAAGGGACCTACGAGCAGTACTTC.

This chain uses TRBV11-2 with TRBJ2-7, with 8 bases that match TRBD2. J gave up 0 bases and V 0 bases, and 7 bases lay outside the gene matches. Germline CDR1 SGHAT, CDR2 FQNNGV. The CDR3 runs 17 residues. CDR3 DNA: TGTGCCAGCAGCTTAGAGGCCCCCGGGACTAGCTCCTACGAGCAGTACTTC. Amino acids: CASSLEAPGTSSYEQYF.

As DNA, the CDR3 is TGCGCCAGCAGCTCGGACAGGTACAATGAGCAGTTCTTC. Residues: CASSSDRYNEQFF. The gene calls are TRBV5-1 and TRBJ2-1; the match to TRBD1 covers 7 bases. Trimming took 3 bases from V and 4 from J; bases not matched to a gene: 1. The length of the CDR3 is 13 residues. The germline gives CDR1 SGHRS, CDR2 YFSETQ.

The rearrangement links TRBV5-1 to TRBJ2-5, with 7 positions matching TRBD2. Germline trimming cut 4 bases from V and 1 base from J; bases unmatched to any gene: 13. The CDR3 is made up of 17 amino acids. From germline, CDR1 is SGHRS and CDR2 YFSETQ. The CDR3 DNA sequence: TGCGCCAGCAGCGGGGGGGACTACCCAAATTTCCAAGAGACCCAGTACTTC. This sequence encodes CASSGGDYPNFQETQYF.

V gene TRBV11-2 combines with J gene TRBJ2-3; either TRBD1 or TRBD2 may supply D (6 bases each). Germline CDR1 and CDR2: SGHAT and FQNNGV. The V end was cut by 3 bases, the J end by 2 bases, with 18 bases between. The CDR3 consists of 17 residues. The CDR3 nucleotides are TGTGCCAGCAGCTTCTCCCGTCGGGGGCGGGCCACAGATACGCAGTATTTT. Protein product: CASSFSRRGRATDTQYF. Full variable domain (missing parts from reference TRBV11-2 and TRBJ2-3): EAGVAQSPRYKIIEKRQSVAFWCNPISGHATLYWYQQILGQGPKLLIQFQNNGVVDDSQLPKDRFSAERLKGVDSTLKIQPAKLEDSAVYLCASSFSRRGRATDTQYFGPGTRLTVL.

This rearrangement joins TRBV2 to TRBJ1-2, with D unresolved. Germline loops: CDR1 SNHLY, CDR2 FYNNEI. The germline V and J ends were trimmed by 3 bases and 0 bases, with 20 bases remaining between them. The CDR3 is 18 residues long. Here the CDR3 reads CASSETVGWRTANYGYTF. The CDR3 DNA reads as TGTGCCAGCAGTGAGACGGTCGGTTGGCGAACTGCTAACTATGGCTACACCTTC.

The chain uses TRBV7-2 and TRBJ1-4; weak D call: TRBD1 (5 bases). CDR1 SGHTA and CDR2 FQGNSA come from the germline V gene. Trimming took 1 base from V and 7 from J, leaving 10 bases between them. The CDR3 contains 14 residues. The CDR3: CASSLGGVGEKLFF. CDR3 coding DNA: TGTGCCAGCAGCTTAGGGGGGGTCGGTGAAAAACTGTTTTTT.

CDR3 residues: CASSLAGAAGYTF. The DNA of the CDR3 is TGTGCCAGCAGCTTGGCGGGGGCGGCTGGCTACACCTTC. V and J are TRBV5-4 and TRBJ1-2, with D perhaps TRBD1 (6 bases). CDR1 and CDR2 from the germline V gene are SGHNT and YYREEE (reference sequence). Trimming removed 0 bases from V and 7 bases from J, with 10 bases in between. The CDR3 is 13 amino acids. Using reference TRBV5-4 and TRBJ1-2 for the parts outside the CDR3, the full variable domain is ETGVTQSPTHLIKTRGQQVTLRCSSQSGHNTVSWYQQALGQGPQFIFQYYREEENGRGNFPPRFSGLQFPNYSSELNVNALELDDSALYLCASSLAGAAGYTFGSGTRLTVV.

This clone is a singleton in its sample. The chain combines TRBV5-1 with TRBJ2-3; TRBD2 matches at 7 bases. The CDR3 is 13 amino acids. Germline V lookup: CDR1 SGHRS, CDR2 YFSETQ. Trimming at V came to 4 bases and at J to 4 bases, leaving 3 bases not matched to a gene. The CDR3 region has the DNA TGCGCCAGCAGCGGGGGGGAAGCAGATACGCAGTATTTT. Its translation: CASSGGEADTQYF.

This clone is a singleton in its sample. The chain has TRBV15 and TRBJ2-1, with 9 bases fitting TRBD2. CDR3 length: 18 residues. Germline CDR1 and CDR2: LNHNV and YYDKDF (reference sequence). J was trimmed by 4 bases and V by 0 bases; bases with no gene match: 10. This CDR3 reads CATSRETPSLAGYNEQFF. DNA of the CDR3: TGTGCCACCAGCAGAGAAACCCCATCCCTAGCGGGATACAATGAGCAGTTCTTC.

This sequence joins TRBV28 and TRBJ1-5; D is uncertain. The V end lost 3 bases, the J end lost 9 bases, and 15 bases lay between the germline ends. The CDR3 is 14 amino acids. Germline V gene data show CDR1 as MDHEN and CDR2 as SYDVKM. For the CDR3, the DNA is TGTGCCAGCAGTTTCGGGTCGTGGCAAGGGCCCCAGCATTTT. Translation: CASSFGSWQGPQHF.

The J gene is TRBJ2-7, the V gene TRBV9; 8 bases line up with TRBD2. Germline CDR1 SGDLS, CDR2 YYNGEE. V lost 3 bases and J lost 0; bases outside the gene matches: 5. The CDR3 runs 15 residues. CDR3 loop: CASSATSESSYEQYF. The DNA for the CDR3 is TGTGCCAGCAGCGCGACTAGCGAGAGCTCCTACGAGCAGTACTTC.

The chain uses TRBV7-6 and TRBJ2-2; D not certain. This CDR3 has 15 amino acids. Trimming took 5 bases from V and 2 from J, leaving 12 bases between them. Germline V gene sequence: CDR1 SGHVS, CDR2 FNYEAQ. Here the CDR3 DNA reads TGTGCCAGCAGCCCCCAGGCGGAAAACACCGGGGAGCTGTTTTTT. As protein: CASSPQAENTGELFF. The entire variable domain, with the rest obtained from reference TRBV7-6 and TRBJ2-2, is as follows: GAGVSQSPRYKVTKRGQDVALRCDPISGHVSLYWYRQALGQGPEFLTYFNYEAQQDKSGLPNDRFSAERPEGSISTLTIQRTEQRDSAMYRCASSPQAENTGELFFGEGSRLTVL.

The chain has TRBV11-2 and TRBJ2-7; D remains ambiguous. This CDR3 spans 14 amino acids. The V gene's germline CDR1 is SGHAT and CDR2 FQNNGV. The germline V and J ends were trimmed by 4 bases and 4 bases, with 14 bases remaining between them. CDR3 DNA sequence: TGTGCCAGCAGCTCGGTCAGGTTTGTGTACGAGCAGTACTTC. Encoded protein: CASSSVRFVYEQYF.

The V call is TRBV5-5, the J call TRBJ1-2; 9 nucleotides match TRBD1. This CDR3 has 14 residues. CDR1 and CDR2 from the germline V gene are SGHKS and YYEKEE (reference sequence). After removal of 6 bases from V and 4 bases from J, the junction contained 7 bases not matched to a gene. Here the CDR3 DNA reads TGTGCCAGCACAATACAGGGGGCGGGCTATGGCTACACCTTC. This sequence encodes CASTIQGAGYGYTF.

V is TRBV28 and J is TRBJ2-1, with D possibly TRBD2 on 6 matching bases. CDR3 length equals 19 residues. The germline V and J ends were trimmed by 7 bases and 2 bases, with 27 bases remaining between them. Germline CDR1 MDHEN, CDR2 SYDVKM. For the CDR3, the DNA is TGTGCCAGCATCCATAAGACCATGATTCGGGGGAGCCCCTACAATGAGCAGTTCTTC. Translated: CASIHKTMIRGSPYNEQFF.

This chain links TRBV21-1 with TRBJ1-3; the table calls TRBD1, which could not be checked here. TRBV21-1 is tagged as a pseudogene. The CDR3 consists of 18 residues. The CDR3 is CASSAYTGTGESGNTIYF. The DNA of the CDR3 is TGTGCCAGCAGCGCCTACACCGGGACAGGGGAATCTGGAAACACCATATATTTT.

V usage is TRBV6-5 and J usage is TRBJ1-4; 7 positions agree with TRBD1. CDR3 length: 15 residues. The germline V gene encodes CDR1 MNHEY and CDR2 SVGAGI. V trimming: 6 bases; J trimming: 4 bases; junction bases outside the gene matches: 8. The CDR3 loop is CASSPDRAHNEKLFF. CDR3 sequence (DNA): TGTGCCAGCAGCCCAGACAGGGCCCATAATGAAAAACTGTTTTTT.

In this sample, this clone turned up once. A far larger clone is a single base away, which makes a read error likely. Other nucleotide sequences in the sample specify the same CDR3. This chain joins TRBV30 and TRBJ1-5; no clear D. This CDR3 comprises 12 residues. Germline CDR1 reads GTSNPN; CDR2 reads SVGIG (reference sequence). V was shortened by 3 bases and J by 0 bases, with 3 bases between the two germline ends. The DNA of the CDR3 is TGTGCCTGGAGCGGTAGCAATCAGCCCCAGCATTTT. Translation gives CAWSGSNQPQHF.

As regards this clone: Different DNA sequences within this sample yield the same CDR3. The CDR3 loop is CASSVEGGRGNEQFF. CDR3 nucleotide sequence: TGTGCCAGCAGCGTAGAAGGGGGTCGGGGCAATGAGCAGTTCTTC. This sequence joins TRBV9 and TRBJ2-1, with D possibly matching TRBD1 (6 bases). Germline CDR1 and CDR2: SGDLS and YYNGEE. V was cut by 0 bases and J by 6 bases, with 13 bases left in between. CDR3 length: 15 amino acids.

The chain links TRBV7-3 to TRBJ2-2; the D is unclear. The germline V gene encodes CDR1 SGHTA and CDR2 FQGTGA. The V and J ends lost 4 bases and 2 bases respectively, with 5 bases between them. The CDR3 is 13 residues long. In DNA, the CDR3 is TGTGCCAGCAGCTACGGCAACACCGGGGAGCTGTTTTTT. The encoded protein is CASSYGNTGELFF.

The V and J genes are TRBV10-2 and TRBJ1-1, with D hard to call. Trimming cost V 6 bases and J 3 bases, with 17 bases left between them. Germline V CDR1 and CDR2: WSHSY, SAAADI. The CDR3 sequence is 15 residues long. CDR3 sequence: CASSLTRPGDTEAFF. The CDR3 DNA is TGCGCCAGCAGCTTGACAAGGCCCGGGGACACTGAAGCTTTCTTT.

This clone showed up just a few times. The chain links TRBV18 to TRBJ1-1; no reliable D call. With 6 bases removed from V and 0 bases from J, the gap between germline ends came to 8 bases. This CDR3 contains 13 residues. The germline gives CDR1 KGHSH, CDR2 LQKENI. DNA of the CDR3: TGTGCCAGCTCCGACCCGGTGAACACTGAAGCTTTCTTT. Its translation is CASSDPVNTEAFF. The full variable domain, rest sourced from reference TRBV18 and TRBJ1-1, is NAGVMQNPRHLVRRRGQEARLRCSPMKGHSHVYWYRQLPEEGLKFMVYLQKENIIDESGMPKERFSAEFPKEGPSILRIQQVVRGDSAAYFCASSDPVNTEAFFGQGTRLTVV.

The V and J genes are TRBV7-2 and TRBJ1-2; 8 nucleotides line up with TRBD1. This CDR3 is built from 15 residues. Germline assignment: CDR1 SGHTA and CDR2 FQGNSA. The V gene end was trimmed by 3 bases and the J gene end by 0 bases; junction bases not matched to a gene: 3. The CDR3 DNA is TGTGCCAGCAGCTTCGGACAGGGACCTAACTATGGCTACACCTTC. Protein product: CASSFGQGPNYGYTF.

The CDR3 nucleotides are TGTGCCAGCAGCTTGAACAGGGGAGGATCAGATACGCAGTATTTT. This sequence encodes CASSLNRGGSDTQYF. The chain has TRBV7-9 and TRBJ2-3, with D possibly matching TRBD1 (7 bases). This CDR3 contains 15 residues. Germline V CDR1 and CDR2: SEHNR, FQNEAQ (reference sequence). V shed 3 bases and J shed 4 bases, with 14 bases lying between them.

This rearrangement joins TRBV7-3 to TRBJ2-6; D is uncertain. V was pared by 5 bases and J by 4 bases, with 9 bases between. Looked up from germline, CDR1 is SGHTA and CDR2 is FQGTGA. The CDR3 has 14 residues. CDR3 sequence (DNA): TGTGCCAGCAGCCCCTCGGTGGGGGCCAACGTCCTGACTTTC. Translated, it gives CASSPSVGANVLTF.